Listed below are T cell receptor beta chains from one sample, sequenced in a study of blood T cell repertoires in COVID-19. The assay was immunoSEQ multiplex PCR, and TCRdb's table has in-frame clones only and misses some. The sample lists 200,000 to 250,000 clones, 89% occurring once. Input material: peripheral blood. These receptors were taken from a man in his fifties or sixties who had recovered from COVID-19. Each CDR3 is given with its conserved first and last residue. The D gene is left open where the match is weak. The size of a clone is reported for some rows only, either as once, few or many, or as a class for expanded clones.

clone_size,d_call,v_call,cdr3_aa
.,.,TRBV19,CASTNGGSTVYTF
.,TRBD1,TRBV5-1,CASSPGTGALSGANVLTF
.,TRBD2,TRBV7-6,CASSPGTSWHGELFF
.,.,TRBV24-1,CATSDVRGRETQYF
.,TRBD1,TRBV19,CASSITGTGGNYGYTF
.,TRBD1,TRBV5-1,CASSAGGQGPSGANVLTF
.,TRBD1,TRBV7-3,CASSPGTAYQETQYF
.,TRBD2,TRBV7-9,CASSERGLATSTDTQYF
.,.,TRBV28,CASTVLYSNQPQHF
.,TRBD2,TRBV9,CASSASSRRGGVETQYF
.,TRBD1,TRBV7-2,CASSPGTGGINEQYF
.,.,TRBV5-1,CASSLEGLGETQYF
.,.,TRBV24-1,CATSDPRGGPYNEQFF
.,.,TRBV6-5,CATLTQGGRETQYF
.,TRBD1,TRBV19,CASTDRGLGNTIYF
.,.,TRBV19,CASSIGGSGSGNTIYF
.,TRBD1,TRBV7-8,CASSSRTGRGNTIYF
once,TRBD2,TRBV4-2,CASSSGLAAKETQYF
once,TRBD2,TRBV9,CASSSWTSGEQFF
.,.,TRBV5-1,CASSLDGVRTGELFF
.,TRBD2,TRBV29-1,CSPVLAGTDTQYF
few,TRBD2,TRBV28,CASSSRLAGVYEQYF
few,TRBD2,TRBV18,CASSPRLLAGGSYNEQFF
.,TRBD2,TRBV3-1/TRBV3-2,CASSQGSGSSTDTQYF
once,TRBD1,TRBV5-1,CASSLGTGSNYGYTF
.,TRBD2,TRBV28,CASSFGGAGVETQYF
.,TRBD2,TRBV5-1,CASSLVAGGRDTQYF
.,.,TRBV21-1,CASSGREDRADLESKNIQYF
.,.,TRBV7-8,CASSLVNIQETQYF
.,.,TRBV2,CASSDSQAPNEQFF
.,TRBD2,TRBV11-3,CASSLGAGTSGLSTDTQYF
.,.,TRBV5-1,CASSSVGAGSSYEQYF
.,TRBD1,TRBV28,CASSLFTGAKTEAFF
.,TRBD1,TRBV19,CASSMRTGLSYNSPLHF
.,.,TRBV5-1,CASSFGQGGNEQFF
.,TRBD1,TRBV5-1,CASREGGALETQYF